The next 14 T cell receptor beta chains were all read from a single sample in a study of tumor-infiltrating lymphocytes in primary liver carcinoma. The input was approximately 0.45 ug total RNA; TCR beta cDNA was made from it with a constant-region primer. Slightly modified ARM-PCR with three nested multiplex PCR rounds yielded TCR beta libraries. With TRBV1-TRBV30 forward primers and a C-beta reverse primer, the first two PCR rounds were run for nine to eleven cycles each. TCRdb recomputed calls from the multiplex PCR reads with MiXCR, one row per CDR3 protein. The sample includes some 320,000 distinct CDR3 sequences, approximately 65% of them seen just once. It was unsorted whole blood that yielded blood RNA, and germline DNA was also extracted. Sample: peripheral blood. Source of these receptors: a man between 40 and 49 years old with primary liver carcinoma and hepatitis B virus infection.

As regards this clonotype: The junction does not match germline at one end; this may be a read error. The chain carries TRBV11-3 and TRBJ2-3, with D perhaps assigned TRBD1 or TRBD2 (5 bases each). There are 15 residues in the CDR3. The germline V gene has CDR1 SGHNT and CDR2 YENEEA. The CDR3 loop is CASSSGKGSTDTQYF. Written as DNA, the CDR3 is TGTGCCAGCAGCTCGGGGAAGGGGTCCACAGATACGCAATATTTT.

This clonotype has only a few counts. The CDR3 here is CASSFTGGLNGYTF. For the CDR3, the DNA is TGTGCCAGCAGTTTTACAGGGGGCCTCAATGGCTACACCTTC. The V call is TRBV28, the J call TRBJ1-2, with TRBD1 matching over 9 bases. The CDR3 has 14 amino acids. Trimming took 3 bases from V and 6 from J; bases not matched to a gene: 5. CDR1 is MDHEN, CDR2 SYDVKM, per germline.

On this clonotype: A much larger clone lies a single base off, so this may be a read error. This sequence joins TRBV4-1 and TRBJ2-5, with a tentative D call TRBD2 (6 bases). This CDR3 region has 14 residues. From germline, CDR1 is MGHRA and CDR2 YSYEKL. The CDR3 is CACSPLDYKETQYF. CDR3 sequence (DNA): TGCGCCTGCAGCCCCCTGGACTATAAAGAGACCCAGTACTTC.

This clonotype was observed a handful of times. The DNA of the CDR3 is TGTGCCAGCAATAGACCCGGGACAGGGAAAGAGCAGTACTTC. Amino acids: CASNRPGTGKEQYF. The chain is built from TRBV28 and TRBJ2-7; 9 bases are shared with TRBD1. Germline CDR1 is MDHEN and CDR2 is SYDVKM. The V and J ends lost 7 bases and 7 bases, in that order; junction bases with no gene match: 11. CDR3 length: 14 amino acids.

The rearrangement joins TRBV12-1 to TRBJ2-7; TRBD2 is taken as the D call from the table, unchecked against the DNA. TRBV12-1 is deemed a pseudogene. The CDR3 covers 18 residues. The CDR3, as DNA: TGTGCCAGCAGCGCCATCCCCCAGCAGCGGGAGCACTCCTACGAGCATTACTTC. Translation gives CASSAIPQQREHSYEHYF.

The table lists this clonotype with a count of one. The chain uses TRBV7-9 and TRBJ2-7; tentatively, D is TRBD1 (6 bases). The CDR3 extends over 14 amino acids. From germline, CDR1 is SEHNR and CDR2 FQNEAQ (reference sequence). Trimming stripped 5 bases from V and 4 bases from J, with 15 bases between. CDR3 coding DNA: TGTGCCAGCAGCCAGGGGATAGGGGCGTACGAGCAGTACTTC. Its translation is CASSQGIGAYEQYF.

Remarks on this clonotype: It may be a read error: a sequence one base away is much more abundant. The conserved closing phenylalanine or tryptophan is absent in this CDR3, likely reflecting a read error. The rearrangement links TRBV5-4 to TRBJ2-3; perhaps TRBD1 as D (5 bases). CDR1 and CDR2 from the germline V gene are SGHNT and YYREEE (reference sequence). This CDR3 contains 16 residues. The V and J ends lost 0 bases and 0 bases respectively, with 11 bases between them. The CDR3 DNA sequence: TGTGCCAGCAGCTTGGGGGCGCCAGGGAGCACAGATACGCAGTATCTT. The encoded protein is CASSLGAPGSTDTQYL.

This clonotype was observed at least ten times. The V and J genes are TRBV29-1 and TRBJ2-3, with TRBD2 identical over 7 bases. The junction had 8 bases not matched to a gene; V was cut back by 7 bases and J by 4 bases. Germline values: CDR1 SQVTM, CDR2 ANQGSEA. The CDR3 contains 13 residues. CDR3 sequence: CSASSGRADTQYF. The CDR3 nucleotides are TGCAGCGCGTCCTCTGGGAGGGCAGATACGCAGTATTTT.

To note about this clonotype: A read error may produce the germline difference seen at one junction end. The rearrangement joins TRBV12-3 or TRBV12-4 to TRBJ1-4; D call uncertain. This CDR3 spans 13 amino acids. The CDR3 reads CAGSLSGLEKLFF. The CDR3 DNA sequence: TGTGCCGGCAGTCTATCGGGCCTAGAAAAACTGTTTTTT.

The chain recombines TRBV6-1 with TRBJ1-2; possible D gene TRBD1, 5 bases. This CDR3 has 17 residues. Trimming left V 3 bases short and J 12 bases short, with 29 bases between. The germline CDR1 and CDR2 sequences are MNHNS and SASEGT. The CDR3 coding sequence is TGTGCCAGCAGTGAGGAGGCCCTTAGGGGCGCCCGGAAGGGCCACACCTTC. It translates to CASSEEALRGARKGHTF.

This chain joins TRBV6-1 and TRBJ2-1; unclear D gene. V shed 0 bases and J shed 0 bases, with 12 bases lying between them. The CDR3 loop spans 17 amino acids. Germline V gene data show CDR1 as MNHNS and CDR2 as SASEGT. DNA of the CDR3: TGTGCCAGCAGTGAAGCTAGTCAGATAAGCTCCTACAATGAGCAGTTCTTC. Translating gives CASSEASQISSYNEQFF.

This chain joins TRBV28 and TRBJ2-5; D perhaps matches TRBD2 (6 bases). The germline gives CDR1 MDHEN, CDR2 SYDVKM. The CDR3 totals 14 residues. Trimming pared 6 bases from V and 5 bases from J, leaving 16 bases between. The CDR3 spells CASSKPLGRETQYF. As DNA, the CDR3 is TGTGCCAGCAGCAAACCTCTAGGGAGGGAGACCCAGTACTTC.

This clonotype was counted ten times or more. The chain recombines TRBV6-2 or TRBV6-3 with TRBJ1-3; 7 bases line up with TRBD1. The CDR3 has 14 amino acids. Germline CDR1 and CDR2: MNHEY and SVGEGT. The ends lost 2 bases at V and 9 bases at J; junction bases unmatched: 7. In nucleotides, the CDR3 is TGTGCCAGCAGTTACGACAGGGATTGGAGCACCATATATTTT. Translated: CASSYDRDWSTIYF.

Turning to this clonotype: The conserved phenylalanine or tryptophan normally closing the CDR3 is absent here, so this likely arose from a read error. The limits of the CDR3 on the DNA are not certain, so only TCRdb's listed CDR3 is given. This chain connects TRBV6-5 to TRBJ1-2; TRBD1 reflects the table's D call only, with no check against the DNA. Per the germline V gene, CDR1 is MNHEY and CDR2 is SVGAGI. The CDR3 region is 11 residues in length, termini included. The CDR3 loop reads CASSAGTGYTS.